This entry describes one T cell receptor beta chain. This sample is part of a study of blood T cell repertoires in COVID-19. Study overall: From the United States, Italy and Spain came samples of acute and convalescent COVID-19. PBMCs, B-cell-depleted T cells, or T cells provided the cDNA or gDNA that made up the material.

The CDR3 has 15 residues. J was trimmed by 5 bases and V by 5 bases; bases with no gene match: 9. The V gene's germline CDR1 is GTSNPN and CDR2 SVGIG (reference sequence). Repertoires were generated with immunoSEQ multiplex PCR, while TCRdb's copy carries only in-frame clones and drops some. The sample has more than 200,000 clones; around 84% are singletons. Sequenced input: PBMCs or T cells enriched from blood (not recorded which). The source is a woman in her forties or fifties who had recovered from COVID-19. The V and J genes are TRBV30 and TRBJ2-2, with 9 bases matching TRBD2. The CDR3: CAWGGWTSVTGELFF. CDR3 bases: TGTGCCTGGGGGGGTTGGACTAGCGTAACCGGGGAGCTGTTTTTT.